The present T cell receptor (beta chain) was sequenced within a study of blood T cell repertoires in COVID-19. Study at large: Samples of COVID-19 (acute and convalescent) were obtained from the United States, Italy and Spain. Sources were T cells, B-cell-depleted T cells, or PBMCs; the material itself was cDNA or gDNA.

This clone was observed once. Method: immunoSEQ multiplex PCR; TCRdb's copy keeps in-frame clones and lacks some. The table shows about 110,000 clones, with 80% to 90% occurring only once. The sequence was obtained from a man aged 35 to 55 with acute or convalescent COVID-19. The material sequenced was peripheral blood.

CDR3 loop: CASSLLPPGGEAFF. DNA for the CDR3: TGCGCCAGCAGCTTGCTGCCTCCGGGGGGTGAAGCTTTCTTT. The chain employs TRBV5-1 and TRBJ1-1; a weak D match, TRBD1 (5 bases). CDR1 and CDR2 from the germline V gene are SGHRS and YFSETQ. V gave up 1 base and J gave up 7 bases, with 14 bases separating them. The CDR3 totals 14 residues.